Sequencing of this T cell receptor (beta chain) was carried out in a study of CD8+ T cells in alopecia areata. Overall study context: Treated patients were given oral tofacitinib, which was dosed at 5 to 10 mg twice daily.

Extracted from the samples, RNA was reverse transcribed into cDNA to serve as the sequencing template. Profiled with immunoSEQ multiplex PCR; TCRdb holds only in-frame clones, not every one. This sample yields about 260,000 clones, of which around 64% are seen a single time; about 0.89% belongs to the top ten. Study-wide findings and caveats: An increase in clonality over normal scalp was evident in lesional scalp, especially alopecia totalis/universalis. Numerous clones, expanded in lesions, remained in scalp and blood during tofacitinib.

Germline assignment: CDR1 LNHDA and CDR2 SQIVND (reference sequence). Trimming stripped 4 bases from V and 4 bases from J, with 13 bases between. This CDR3 has 14 amino acids. This clone was picked up a small number of times. Its antigen is as yet unknown. Treatment denoted: oral pan-JAK inhibitor, 5-10 mg twice daily. This chain joins TRBV19 and TRBJ1-1, with D perhaps matching TRBD1 (5 bases). This sequence originates from a human donor with alopecia areata. Sequenced material: CD4+ T cells sorted from blood, taken around week 52, from a patient treated with tofacitinib. The CDR3 spells CASSTPGLGTEAFF. In DNA, the CDR3 is TGTGCCAGTAGTACACCGGGACTAGGCACTGAAGCTTTCTTT.